In this sample, the clone carrying this TCR beta chain turned up a few times. Its antigen is as yet unknown. The V and J ends lost 4 bases and 6 bases, in that order; junction bases with no gene match: 10. The CDR3 length is 15 residues. Germline V gives CDR1 MNHNY, CDR2 SVGAGI (reference sequence). This specimen belongs to a study of spatial heterogeneity in lung cancer. Study-wide results and limits: Resection blood, more than follow-up blood, showed ubiquitous expanded tumor TCRs.

Sample time point: sample taken at primary tumor resection. Without sorting, whole RNA was sequenced from tumor, nontumor lung or frozen PBMC. TCRdb reanalysed the 5' RACE reads using MiXCR and keeps one entry per CDR3 protein. The table has tens of thousands of distinct CDR3 sequences, over 5.5% seen once. V usage is TRBV6-6 and J usage is TRBJ2-3; TRBD2 matches 7 bases. This clonotype was sampled from a female donor with early-stage non-small cell lung cancer. This specimen consisted of PBMCs, obtained at surgery. The CDR3 DNA reads TGTGCCAGCAGTTTAACCAGCGGGGATTTTGATACGCAGTATTTT. Translation: CASSLTSGDFDTQYF.